The T cell receptor beta chain described here comes from a study of blood T cell repertoires in COVID-19. Sequencing was performed with immunoSEQ multiplex PCR; in TCRdb, only in-frame clones are kept and a portion is missing. The sample yields about 110,000 clones, less than 85% seen once. This CDR3 region has 16 residues. Between the trimmed V and J ends, which lost 3 bases and 10 bases, there was a span of 22 bases. The germline V gene encodes CDR1 MDHEN and CDR2 SYDVKM. This clone ranks as large (0.1 to 1%). This sequence was found in a human donor in a cohort sampled during active or convalescent COVID-19. Material: peripheral blood. The chain is built from TRBV28 and TRBJ1-5; a possible D gene is TRBD1 (6 bases). The chain's CDR3 is CASSFFGRGPSVPQHF. The CDR3 region has the DNA TGTGCCAGCAGTTTTTTCGGCAGGGGACCTTCAGTCCCCCAGCATTTT.